The sequence of this T cell receptor (beta chain) was determined in a study of OX40 agonist ivuxolimab in advanced cancers. General study points: Antigen specificity of clonally expanded peripheral T cells was not established.

Here immunoSEQ multiplex PCR was the method, and the copy in TCRdb shows in-frame clones only, minus some. Here the sample spans tens of thousands of clones, more than 75% being singletons. Turning to this clone: Its specificity is unknown.

Germline CDR1 reads KGHSH; CDR2 reads LQKENI. V lost 0 bases and J lost 0; bases outside the gene matches: 5. The length of the CDR3 is 17 residues. This chain joins TRBV18 and TRBJ2-1; 7 bases map to TRBD1. This TCR was recovered from an adult with an advanced solid tumor such as melanoma, head and neck, liver or kidney cancer. Sequencing used CD4+ or CD8+ T cells sorted from blood, obtained in a trial of the OX40 agonist ivuxolimab. CDR3 amino acids: CASSPPQGVSSYNEQFF. The CDR3 nucleotides are TGTGCCAGCTCACCACCCCAGGGGGTGAGCTCCTACAATGAGCAGTTCTTC.